The rows below give T cell receptor beta chains drawn from one sample of a study of T cell changes during pregnancy in multiple sclerosis. Assay: immunoSEQ multiplex PCR; the TCRdb copy retains only in-frame clones and omits some. The repertoire has around 56,000 clones, less than 95% of them found once; the top ten carry just over 2.5%. The source was CD8+ T cells from peripheral blood mononuclear cells, collected after pregnancy. The receptors come from a female donor with multiple sclerosis, enrolled in a pregnancy study. The CDR3 runs from the conserved cysteine through the conserved F or W. The order of the fields is J gene, D gene, clone size, V gene, CDR3 protein, CDR3 DNA. The D gene is left open where the match is weak. Clone sizes are given selectively: once, few, many, or a class where the clone is expanded.

J: TRBJ1-1; D: -; size: -; V: TRBV4-1; CDR3: CASSQEYRNTEAFF; DNA: TGCGCCAGCAGCCAAGAATACAGGAACACTGAAGCTTTCTTT
J: TRBJ1-1; D: -; size: -; V: TRBV7-6; CDR3: CASSLRWGGTSTEAFF; DNA: TGTGCCAGCAGCCTTCGTTGGGGGGGAACATCCACTGAAGCTTTCTTT
J: TRBJ2-1; D: -; size: -; V: TRBV2; CDR3: CASSVAGQGDPGEQFF; DNA: TGTGCCAGCAGTGTGGCGGGGCAGGGGGACCCCGGGGAGCAGTTCTTC
J: TRBJ2-3; D: -; size: -; V: TRBV7-2; CDR3: CASSLRRLTDTQYF; DNA: TGTGCCAGCAGCTTGAGGCGGCTCACAGATACGCAGTATTTT
J: TRBJ2-7; D: -; size: -; V: TRBV4-2; CDR3: CASSQVAPGLYEQYF; DNA: TGTGCCAGCAGCCAAGTGGCCCCGGGACTCTACGAGCAGTACTTC
J: TRBJ2-5; D: -; size: -; V: TRBV9; CDR3: CASSPGPGVQETQYF; DNA: TGTGCCAGCAGCCCTGGGCCGGGGGTTCAAGAGACCCAGTACTTC
J: TRBJ1-5; D: -; size: -; V: TRBV28; CDR3: CASRSYLSGATNQPQHF; DNA: TGTGCCAGCAGGTCATACCTCTCAGGGGCCACCAATCAGCCCCAGCATTTT
J: TRBJ2-1; D: TRBD1; size: -; V: TRBV7-8; CDR3: CASTPLDRGAYNEQFF; DNA: TGTGCCAGCACCCCACTCGACAGGGGGGCCTACAATGAGCAGTTCTTC
J: TRBJ2-7; D: -; size: -; V: TRBV11-1; CDR3: CASTLICMGGLAYEQYF; DNA: TGTGCCAGCACCCTTATATGCATGGGGGGGCTAGCCTACGAGCAGTACTTC
J: TRBJ2-7; D: -; size: -; V: TRBV28; CDR3: CASSLASPSEQYF; DNA: TGTGCCAGCAGCTTAGCCAGTCCCTCCGAGCAGTACTTC
J: TRBJ2-4; D: TRBD1; size: once; V: TRBV13; CDR3: CASSWTGAAKNIQYF; DNA: TGTGCCAGCAGTTGGACAGGGGCGGCCAAAAACATTCAGTACTTC
J: TRBJ1-5; D: -; size: -; V: TRBV6-4; CDR3: CASRVVRGKEQPQHF; DNA: TGTGCCAGCAGGGTAGTTAGGGGAAAAGAGCAGCCCCAGCATTTT
J: TRBJ1-1; D: -; size: -; V: TRBV7-9; CDR3: CASSSTGEAFF; DNA: TGTGCCAGCAGCTCGACAGGTGAAGCTTTCTTT
J: TRBJ2-7; D: TRBD2; size: -; V: TRBV4-1; CDR3: CASSQVLAGGNEQYF; DNA: TGCGCCAGCAGCCAAGTGCTAGCGGGAGGGAACGAGCAGTACTTC
J: TRBJ2-2; D: TRBD1; size: once; V: TRBV2; CDR3: CASSGDRGTGELFF; DNA: TGTGCCAGCAGTGGGGACAGGGGGACCGGGGAGCTGTTTTTT
J: TRBJ2-3; D: -; size: -; V: TRBV7-9; CDR3: CASSFGTGVLDTQYF; DNA: TGTGCCAGCAGCTTTGGAACGGGAGTTCTAGATACGCAGTATTTT
J: TRBJ2-1; D: TRBD1; size: -; V: TRBV27; CDR3: CASSRARTGDNEQFF; DNA: TGTGCCAGCAGCCGCGCCCGGACAGGGGACAATGAGCAGTTCTTC
J: TRBJ2-1; D: TRBD2; size: -; V: TRBV27; CDR3: CASRAGTSGRLEQFF; DNA: TGTGCCAGCAGGGCCGGGACTAGCGGGAGACTTGAGCAGTTCTTC
J: TRBJ2-7; D: -; size: -; V: TRBV11-3; CDR3: CASSLTGSGEQYF; DNA: TGTGCCAGCAGCTTAACGGGGTCGGGAGAGCAGTACTTC
J: TRBJ2-6; D: TRBD1; size: -; V: TRBV15; CDR3: CATSSGGAGANVLTF; DNA: TGTGCCACCAGCTCAGGGGGCGCTGGGGCCAACGTCCTGACTTTC
J: TRBJ2-7; D: TRBD1; size: -; V: TRBV28; CDR3: CASSLSRGIGGKTYEQYF; DNA: TGTGCCAGCAGTTTAAGCAGGGGGATAGGCGGAAAAACCTACGAGCAGTACTTC
J: TRBJ1-5; D: TRBD1; size: -; V: TRBV29-1; CDR3: CSVGQGGQPQHF; DNA: TGCAGCGTTGGACAGGGGGGCCAGCCCCAGCATTTT
J: TRBJ2-7; D: TRBD1; size: -; V: TRBV28; CDR3: CASSFRGTGSYEQYF; DNA: TGTGCCAGCAGTTTTCGGGGGACAGGTTCTTACGAGCAGTACTTC
J: TRBJ2-2; D: TRBD2; size: -; V: TRBV30; CDR3: CAWNLAGSTGELFF; DNA: TGTGCCTGGAACCTAGCGGGATCCACCGGGGAGCTGTTTTTT
J: TRBJ2-1; D: -; size: -; V: TRBV7-6; CDR3: CASSFIAGELVYNEQFF; DNA: TGTGCCAGCAGCTTCATCGCAGGGGAGCTAGTCTACAATGAGCAGTTCTTC
J: TRBJ1-5; D: -; size: -; V: TRBV19; CDR3: CASSMGTGGQPQHF; DNA: TGTGCCAGTAGTATGGGAACCGGGGGTCAGCCCCAGCATTTT
J: TRBJ2-7; D: TRBD2; size: -; V: TRBV27; CDR3: CASSRPSVGTSGINEQYF; DNA: TGTGCCAGCAGCCGTCCTTCGGTCGGGACTAGCGGGATTAACGAGCAGTACTTC
J: TRBJ2-1; D: TRBD2; size: -; V: TRBV2; CDR3: CASRGTIEQFF; DNA: TGTGCCAGCAGGGGGACTATTGAGCAGTTCTTC
J: TRBJ1-4; D: -; size: -; V: TRBV27; CDR3: CASSLYSGDEKLFF; DNA: TGTGCCAGCAGTTTATATTCCGGGGATGAAAAACTGTTTTTT